Listed below are T cell receptor beta chains from one sample, sequenced in a study of early T cells in non-severe SARS-CoV-2 infection. TCRdb re-derived calls from the 5' RACE reads in MiXCR, one entry per CDR3 protein. Of about 56,000 distinct CDR3 sequences listed, 8% to 11% were seen once; the top ten hold roughly 6%. Specimen: whole blood. The receptors originated from an adult who was a healthcare worker with PCR-confirmed SARS-CoV-2 infection or an uninfected control (not recorded which). CDR3s include the opening cysteine and the closing phenylalanine or tryptophan. The order of the fields is V gene, D gene, clone size, J gene, CDR3 DNA, CDR3 protein. A D gene is named only where the DNA matches it firmly. Size is stated for part of the rows, as once, few or many counts, or as a class when the clone is expanded.

>TRBV20-1|.|few|TRBJ1-1
TGCAGTGCTAGTAGGATGAACACTGAAGCTTTCTTT
CSASRMNTEAFF
>TRBV29-1|.|few|TRBJ2-1
TGCAGCGGGACAGCCTACAATGAGCAGTTCTTC
CSGTAYNEQFF
>TRBV7-9|TRBD2|many|TRBJ2-3
TGTGCCAGCAGCTCCGATCGACTAGCGGTCACAGATACGCAGTATTTT
CASSSDRLAVTDTQYF
>TRBV3-1|.|.|TRBJ2-7
TGTGCCAGCAGCCAAGAGTTCCTGGCCTCCTACGAGCAGTACTTC
CASSQEFLASYEQYF
>TRBV5-1|.|many|TRBJ2-3
TGCGCCAGCAGCTCTACAGGGTCTGGAGATACGCAGTATTTT
CASSSTGSGDTQYF
>TRBV5-1|.|few|TRBJ2-7
TGCGCCAGCAGCTTGGAGCGGGCCCAGGGGCGTGTGCAGTACTTC
CASSLERAQGRVQYF
>TRBV7-2|.|many|TRBJ2-2
TGTGCCAGCAGCTTAAAGGGGAACACCGGGGAGCTGTTTTTT
CASSLKGNTGELFF
>TRBV18|TRBD2|.|TRBJ2-1
TGTGCCAGCTCGACCGGGACTAGCGGGAGTTACTACAATGAGCAGTTCTTC
CASSTGTSGSYYNEQFF
>TRBV3-1|.|.|TRBJ2-7
TGTGCCAGCAGCCGGGAAGGGAACTACGAGCAGTACTTC
CASSREGNYEQYF
>TRBV20-1|.|.|TRBJ1-4
TGCAGTGCTAGACCCAGGGATCGTGATGAAAAACTGTTTTTT
CSARPRDRDEKLFF
>TRBV3-1|.|.|TRBJ2-7
TGTGCCAGCAGCCCGGCTAGCGCGAGAATCTCCTACGAGCAGTACTTC
CASSPASARISYEQYF
>TRBV6-5|TRBD2|many|TRBJ2-2
TGTGCCAGCAGTCCCCGGGGTAGCGGGGGGAACACCGGGGAGCTGTTTTTT
CASSPRGSGGNTGELFF
>TRBV7-2|TRBD1|few|TRBJ2-1
TGTGCCAGCAGCCCGAGGACAGGGTGGAATGAGCAGTTCTTC
CASSPRTGWNEQFF
>TRBV29-1|.|many|TRBJ2-6
TGCAGCGTTGGAGTGCGTGGAGGGGGCCTGGCTGGGGCCAACGTCCTGACTTTC
CSVGVRGGGLAGANVLTF
>TRBV6-2/TRBV6-3|.|many|TRBJ2-2
TGTGCCAGCATTGGCTGGAACACCGGGGAGCTGTTTTTT
CASIGWNTGELFF
>TRBV10-3|TRBD2|.|TRBJ2-3
TGTGCCGTCAGTGCGGTAGCGGGAGGGAGCACAGATACGCAGTATTTT
CAVSAVAGGSTDTQYF
>TRBV29-1|.|.|TRBJ2-5
TGCAGCCGGAGCGGAGGCCGCCAAGAGACCCAGTACTTC
CSRSGGRQETQYF
>TRBV9|.|few|TRBJ2-3
TGTGCCAGCAGCGAGGACAGCACAGATACGCAGTATTTT
CASSEDSTDTQYF
>TRBV20-1|TRBD1|few|TRBJ2-3
TGCAGTGCGGAGTTGGATAAGGACAGGGGCACAGATACGCAGTATTTT
CSAELDKDRGTDTQYF
>TRBV6-2/TRBV6-3|.|many|TRBJ2-7
TGTGCCAGCAGTTTCCCCGACGAGCAGTACTTC
CASSFPDEQYF
>TRBV7-3|TRBD2|many|TRBJ2-6
TGTGCCAGCAGCCTTGCCGGGGGGTCTGGGGCCAACGTCCTGACTTTC
CASSLAGGSGANVLTF
>TRBV6-5|.|few|TRBJ1-4
TGTGCCAGCAGCCACTACCTGGGCTCTGAAAAACTGTTTTTT
CASSHYLGSEKLFF
>TRBV4-2|.|.|TRBJ1-4
TGTGCCAGCAGCTCCCGAGGAGCTACTAATGAAAAACTGTTTTTT
CASSSRGATNEKLFF
>TRBV20-1|.|.|TRBJ1-1
TGCAGTGCTAGGAAGCAGGTAGGCGAAGCTTTCTTT
CSARKQVGEAFF